Listed below are T cell receptor beta chains from one sample, sequenced in a study of blood T cell repertoires in COVID-19. Using immunoSEQ multiplex PCR, the repertoire was profiled, and TCRdb retains in-frame clones only, with some absent. The table includes about 330,000 clones, approximately 88% detected once. Sequences were obtained from peripheral blood. Every receptor here comes from a man in his thirties or forties with COVID-19, enrolled during active disease. CDR3s include the opening cysteine and the closing phenylalanine or tryptophan. A D gene is named only where the DNA matches it firmly. For some rows the clone size is stated as once, few or many, or as a class when expanded; others skip it.

size	V	D	J	DNA	CDR3
-	TRBV18	-	TRBJ2-5	TGTGCCAGCTCACCTAATAGCGGCTACCAAGAGACCCAGTACTTC	CASSPNSGYQETQYF
-	TRBV27	TRBD2	TRBJ2-3	TGTGCCAGCAGTACCCCCGGGACTAGCAACACAGATACGCAGTATTTT	CASSTPGTSNTDTQYF
-	TRBV3-1/TRBV3-2	-	TRBJ1-2	TGTGCCAGCAGCCGGGCAGCTTCTTATGGCTACACCTTC	CASSRAASYGYTF
-	TRBV5-1	-	TRBJ2-7	TGCGCCAGCAGGGGTCAGCCGGGAACCTACGAGCAGTACTTC	CASRGQPGTYEQYF
-	TRBV5-1	TRBD1	TRBJ2-7	TGCGCCAGCAGCCAGGACAGGGTGGCCTACGAGCAGTACTTC	CASSQDRVAYEQYF
-	TRBV3-1/TRBV3-2	TRBD1	TRBJ2-4	TGTGCCAGCAGCCACCTACAGGGGGCCAAAAACATTCAGTACTTC	CASSHLQGAKNIQYF
-	TRBV9	-	TRBJ1-2	TGTGCCAGCAGCGAACCGGGGGTAGATGGCTACACCTTC	CASSEPGVDGYTF
-	TRBV10-3	TRBD1	TRBJ1-4	TGTGCCATCAGTGAGTCGGGGACAGGGATTAATGAAAAACTGTTTTTT	CAISESGTGINEKLFF
once	TRBV5-1	-	TRBJ2-6	TGCGCCAGCAGCCTTTCCTCTGGGGCCAACGTCCTGACTTTC	CASSLSSGANVLTF
-	TRBV18	TRBD1	TRBJ1-6	TGTGCCAGCTCATCCGGGACAGGGGACTCACCCCTCCACTTT	CASSSGTGDSPLHF
-	TRBV5-1	-	TRBJ2-1	TGCGCCAGCAGCAACCAGGACGGGACTTTTGAGCAGTTCTTC	CASSNQDGTFEQFF
-	TRBV18	-	TRBJ2-5	TGTGCCAGCTCACCACCGAACACCCAAGAGACCCAGTACTTC	CASSPPNTQETQYF
-	TRBV28	TRBD1	TRBJ1-4	TGTGCCAGCAGTTTAACGGGACAGGGCCTTGGTAAACTGTTTTTT	CASSLTGQGLGKLFF
-	TRBV19	-	TRBJ2-5	TGTGCCAGTAGTATCCCTCCAGAGACCCAGTACTTC	CASSIPPETQYF
-	TRBV7-2	-	TRBJ2-7	TGTGCCAGCAGCGCGACGGCGGGACTTGACTACGAGCAGTACTTC	CASSATAGLDYEQYF
-	TRBV11-3	TRBD2	TRBJ2-2	TGTGCCAGCAGCTTAATGCGGCTAGCGGGGGCCACCGGGGAGCTGTTTTTT	CASSLMRLAGATGELFF